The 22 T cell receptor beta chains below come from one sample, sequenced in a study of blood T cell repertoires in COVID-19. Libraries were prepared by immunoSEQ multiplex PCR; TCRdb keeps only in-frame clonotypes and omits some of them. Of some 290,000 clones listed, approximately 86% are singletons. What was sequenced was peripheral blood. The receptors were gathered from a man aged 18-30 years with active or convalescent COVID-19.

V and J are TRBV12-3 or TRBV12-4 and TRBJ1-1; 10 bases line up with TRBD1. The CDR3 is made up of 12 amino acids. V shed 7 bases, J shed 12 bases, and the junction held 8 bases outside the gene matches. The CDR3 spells CASTSGTGAPFF. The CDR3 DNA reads TGTGCCAGCACCTCCGGGACAGGGGCACCTTTCTTT.

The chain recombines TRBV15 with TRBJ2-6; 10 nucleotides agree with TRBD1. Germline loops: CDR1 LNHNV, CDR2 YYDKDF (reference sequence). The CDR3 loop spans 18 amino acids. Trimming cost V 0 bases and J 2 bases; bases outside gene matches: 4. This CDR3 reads CATSRDLGQGAGANVLTF. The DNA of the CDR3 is TGTGCCACCAGCAGAGATCTCGGACAGGGGGCTGGGGCCAACGTCCTGACTTTC.

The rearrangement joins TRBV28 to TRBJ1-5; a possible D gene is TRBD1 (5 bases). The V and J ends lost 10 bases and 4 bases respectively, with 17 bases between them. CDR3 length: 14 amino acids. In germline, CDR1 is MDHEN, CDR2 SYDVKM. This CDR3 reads CATTGHTNNQPQHF. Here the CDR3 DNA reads TGTGCCACAACAGGCCATACTAATAATCAGCCCCAGCATTTT.

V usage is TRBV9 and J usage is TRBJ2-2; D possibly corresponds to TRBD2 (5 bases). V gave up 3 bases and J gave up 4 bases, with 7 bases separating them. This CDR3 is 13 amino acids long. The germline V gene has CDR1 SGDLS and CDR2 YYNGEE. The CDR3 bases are TGTGCCAGCAGCGGAGGGATCACCGGGGAGCTGTTTTTT. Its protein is CASSGGITGELFF.

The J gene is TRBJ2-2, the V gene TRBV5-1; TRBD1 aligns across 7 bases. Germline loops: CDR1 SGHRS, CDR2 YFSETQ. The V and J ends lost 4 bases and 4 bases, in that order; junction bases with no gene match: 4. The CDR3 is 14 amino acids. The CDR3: CASSRYRGTGELFF. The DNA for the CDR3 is TGCGCCAGCAGCCGATACAGGGGCACCGGGGAGCTGTTTTTT. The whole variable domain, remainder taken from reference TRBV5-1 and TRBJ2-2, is KAGVTQTPRYLIKTRGQQVTLSCSPISGHRSVSWYQQTPGQGLQFLFEYFSETQRNKGNFPGRFSGRQFSNSRSEMNVSTLELGDSALYLCASSRYRGTGELFFGEGSRLTVL.

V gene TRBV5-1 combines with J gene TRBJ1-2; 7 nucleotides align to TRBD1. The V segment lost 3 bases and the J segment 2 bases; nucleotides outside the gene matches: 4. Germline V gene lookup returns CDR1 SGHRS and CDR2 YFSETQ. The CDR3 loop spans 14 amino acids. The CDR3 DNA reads TGCGCCAGCAGCTCCGAGACAGGGAACTATGGCTACACCTTC. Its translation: CASSSETGNYGYTF. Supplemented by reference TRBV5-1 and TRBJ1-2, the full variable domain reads KAGVTQTPRYLIKTRGQQVTLSCSPISGHRSVSWYQQTPGQGLQFLFEYFSETQRNKGNFPGRFSGRQFSNSRSEMNVSTLELGDSALYLCASSSETGNYGYTFGSGTRLTVV.

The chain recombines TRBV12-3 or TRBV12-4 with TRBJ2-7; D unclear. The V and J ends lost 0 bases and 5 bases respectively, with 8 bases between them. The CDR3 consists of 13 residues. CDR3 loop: CASSLAVGHEQYF. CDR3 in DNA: TGTGCCAGCAGTTTAGCTGTGGGCCACGAGCAGTACTTC.

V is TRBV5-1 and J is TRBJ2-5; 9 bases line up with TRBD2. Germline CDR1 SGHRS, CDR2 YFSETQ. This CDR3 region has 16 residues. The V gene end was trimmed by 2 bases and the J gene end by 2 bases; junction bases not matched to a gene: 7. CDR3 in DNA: TGCGCCAGCAGCTTTGGCACTAGCGGGCTTCAAGAGACCCAGTACTTC. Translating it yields CASSFGTSGLQETQYF.

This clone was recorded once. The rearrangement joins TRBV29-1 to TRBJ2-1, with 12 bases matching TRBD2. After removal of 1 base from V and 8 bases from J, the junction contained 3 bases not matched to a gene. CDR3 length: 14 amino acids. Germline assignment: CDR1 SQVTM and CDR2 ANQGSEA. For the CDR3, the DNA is TGCAGCGTTGAAGTCAGACTAGCGGGAGATGAGCAGTTCTTC. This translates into CSVEVRLAGDEQFF.

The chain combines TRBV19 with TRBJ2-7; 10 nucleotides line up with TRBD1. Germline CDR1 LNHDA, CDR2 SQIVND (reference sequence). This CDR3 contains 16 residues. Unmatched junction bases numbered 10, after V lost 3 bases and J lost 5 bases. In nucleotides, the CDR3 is TGTGCCAGTAGTATTCTTGGCGGGACAGGGGAAAACGAGCAGTACTTC. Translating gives CASSILGGTGENEQYF.

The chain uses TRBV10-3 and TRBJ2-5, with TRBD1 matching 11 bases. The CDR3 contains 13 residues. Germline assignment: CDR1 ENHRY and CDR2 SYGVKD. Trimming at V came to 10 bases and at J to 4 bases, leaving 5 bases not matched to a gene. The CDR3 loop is CATGTGGGETQYF. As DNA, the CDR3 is TGTGCCACCGGGACAGGGGGAGGAGAGACCCAGTACTTC.

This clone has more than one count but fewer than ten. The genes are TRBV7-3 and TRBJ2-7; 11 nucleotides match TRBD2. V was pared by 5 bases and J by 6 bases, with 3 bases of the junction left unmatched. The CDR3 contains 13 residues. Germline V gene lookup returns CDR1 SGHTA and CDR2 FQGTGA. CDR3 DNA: TGTGCCAGCAGCCCTAGCGGGGGGACCGAGCAGTACTTC. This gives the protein CASSPSGGTEQYF.

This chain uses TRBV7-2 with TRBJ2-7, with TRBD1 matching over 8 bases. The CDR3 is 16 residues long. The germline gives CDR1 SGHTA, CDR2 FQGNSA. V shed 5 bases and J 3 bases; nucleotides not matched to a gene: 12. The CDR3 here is CASSARHGDRGYEQYF. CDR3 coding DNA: TGTGCCAGCAGCGCTCGCCACGGAGACAGGGGCTACGAGCAGTACTTC.

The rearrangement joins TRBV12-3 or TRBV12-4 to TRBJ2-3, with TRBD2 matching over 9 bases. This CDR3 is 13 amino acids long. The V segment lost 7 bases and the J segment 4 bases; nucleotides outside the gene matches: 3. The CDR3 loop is CASNAGGADTQYF. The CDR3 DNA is TGTGCCAGCAACGCGGGGGGGGCAGATACGCAGTATTTT.

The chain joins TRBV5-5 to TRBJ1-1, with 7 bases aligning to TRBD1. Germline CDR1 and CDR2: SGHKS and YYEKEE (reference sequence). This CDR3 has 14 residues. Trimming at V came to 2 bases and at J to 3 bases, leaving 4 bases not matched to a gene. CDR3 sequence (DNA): TGTGCCAGCAGCTTTAGGGGGCAGGACACTGAAGCTTTCTTT. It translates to CASSFRGQDTEAFF.

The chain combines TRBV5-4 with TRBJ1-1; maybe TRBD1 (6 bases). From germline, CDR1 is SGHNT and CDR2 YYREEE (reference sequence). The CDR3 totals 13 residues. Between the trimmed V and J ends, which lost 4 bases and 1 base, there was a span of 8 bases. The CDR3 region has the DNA TGTGCCAGCAGCAGGACAGCGAACACTGAAGCTTTCTTT. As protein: CASSRTANTEAFF.

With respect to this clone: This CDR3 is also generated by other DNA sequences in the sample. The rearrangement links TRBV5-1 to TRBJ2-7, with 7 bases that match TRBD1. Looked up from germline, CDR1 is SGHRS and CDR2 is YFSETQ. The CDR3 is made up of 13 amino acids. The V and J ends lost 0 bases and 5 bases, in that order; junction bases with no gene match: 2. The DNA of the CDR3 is TGCGCCAGCAGCTTGGGACAGGGCAACGAGCAGTACTTC. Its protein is CASSLGQGNEQYF.

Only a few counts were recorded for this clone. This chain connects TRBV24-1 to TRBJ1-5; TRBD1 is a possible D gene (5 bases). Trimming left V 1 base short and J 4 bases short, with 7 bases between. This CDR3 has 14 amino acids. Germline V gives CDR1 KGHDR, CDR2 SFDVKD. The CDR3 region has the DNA TGTGCCACCAGTGATTTCAGGGCAAATCAGCCCCAGCATTTT. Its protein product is CATSDFRANQPQHF.

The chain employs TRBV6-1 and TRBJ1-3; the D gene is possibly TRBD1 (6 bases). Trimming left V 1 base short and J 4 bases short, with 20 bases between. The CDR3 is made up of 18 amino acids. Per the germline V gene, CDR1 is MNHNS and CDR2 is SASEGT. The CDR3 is CASSEVVRGTLLGNTIYF. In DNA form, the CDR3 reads TGTGCCAGCAGTGAAGTGGTCAGGGGTACGCTCTTGGGAAACACCATATATTTT.

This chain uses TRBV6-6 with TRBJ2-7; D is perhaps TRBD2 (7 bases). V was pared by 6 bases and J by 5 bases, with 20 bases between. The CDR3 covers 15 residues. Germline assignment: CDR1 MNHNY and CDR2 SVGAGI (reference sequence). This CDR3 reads CASRDRRENFHEQYF. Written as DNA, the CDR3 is TGTGCCAGCAGAGACAGGCGGGAGAACTTTCACGAGCAGTACTTC.

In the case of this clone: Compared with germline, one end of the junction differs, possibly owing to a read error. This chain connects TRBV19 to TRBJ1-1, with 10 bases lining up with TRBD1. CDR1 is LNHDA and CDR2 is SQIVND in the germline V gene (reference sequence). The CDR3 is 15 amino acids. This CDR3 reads CASSPDFTGTGATTF. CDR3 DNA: TGTGCCAGTAGTCCAGACTTTACCGGGACAGGGGCAACAACATTT.

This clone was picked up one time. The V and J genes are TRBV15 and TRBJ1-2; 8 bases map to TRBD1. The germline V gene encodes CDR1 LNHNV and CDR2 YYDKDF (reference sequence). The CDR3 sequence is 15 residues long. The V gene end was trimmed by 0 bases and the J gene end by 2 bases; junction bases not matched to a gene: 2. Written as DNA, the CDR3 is TGTGCCACCAGCAGAGATAGACAGGGGAACTATGGCTACACCTTC. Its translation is CATSRDRQGNYGYTF.